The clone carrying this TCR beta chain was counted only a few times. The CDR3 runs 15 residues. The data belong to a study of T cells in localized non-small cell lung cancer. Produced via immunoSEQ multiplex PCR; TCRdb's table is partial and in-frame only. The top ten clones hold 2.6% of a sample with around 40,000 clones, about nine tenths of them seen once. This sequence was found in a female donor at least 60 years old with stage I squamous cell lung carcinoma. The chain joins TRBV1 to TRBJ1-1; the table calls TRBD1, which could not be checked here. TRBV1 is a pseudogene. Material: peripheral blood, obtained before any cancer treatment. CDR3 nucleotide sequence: TGCACCAGCAGCCAAGAGGCAGGGTTGAACACTGAAGCTTTCTTT. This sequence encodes CTSSQEAGLNTEAFF.